This is a list of T cell receptor beta chains from one sample in a study of CDR3 diversity in severe acne. TCRdb reanalysed the PCR reads using MiXCR and keeps one entry per CDR3 protein. The table includes about 90,000 distinct CDR3 sequences, 45% to 55% detected once. Material: blood. The source is a male donor in good health, serving as a control. Each CDR3 is given with its conserved first and last residue. D genes are given only for firm matches. Clone size is not always given. Where it is, it says once, few, many or a class for expanded clones.

>TRBJ2-1|TRBD1|TRBV5-5|NA
CASSLGQGAIEQFF
TGTGCCAGCAGCTTAGGGCAGGGGGCAATTGAGCAGTTCTTC
>TRBJ2-2|TRBD2|TRBV6-4|NA
CASSPTSGGSNTGELFF
TGTGCCAGCAGCCCTACTAGCGGGGGGAGTAACACCGGGGAGCTGTTTTTT
>TRBJ2-1|TRBD1|TRBV6-1|NA
CASRGQGSHETQFF
TGTGCCAGCAGGGGACAGGGGAGCCATGAGACCCAGTTCTTC
>TRBJ1-1|TRBD1|TRBV2|many
CASSDITGGWTEAFF
TGTGCCAGCAGTGACATAACAGGGGGATGGACTGAAGCTTTCTTT
>TRBJ2-3|NA|TRBV5-1|NA
CASAPTATSTDTQYF
TGCGCCAGCGCACCGACGGCGACTAGCACAGATACGCAGTATTTT
>TRBJ1-1|TRBD1|TRBV7-9|many
CASSLASGQRGNTEAFF
TGTGCCAGCAGCTTAGCCTCGGGACAGAGAGGGAACACTGAAGCTTTCTTT
>TRBJ1-1|NA|TRBV5-4|many
CASSLYIWGGNTEAFF
TGTGCCAGCAGCTTGTATATATGGGGTGGGAACACTGAAGCTTTCTTT
>TRBJ1-2|TRBD1|TRBV12-3/TRBV12-4|NA
CASSPSGTANGYTF
TGTGCCAGCAGCCCCTCCGGGACAGCCAACGGCTACACCTTC
>TRBJ2-5|TRBD2|TRBV10-2|many
CASSERKGLAGQETQYF
TGCGCCAGCAGTGAGCGAAAGGGACTAGCGGGACAAGAGACCCAGTACTTC
>TRBJ1-2|NA|TRBV2|NA
CASRIGQSNYGYAF
TGTGCCAGCAGAATAGGACAGTCCAACTATGGCTACGCCTTC
>TRBJ2-7|NA|TRBV6-5|many
CASSQQGYEQYF
TGTGCCAGCAGCCAACAGGGTTACGAGCAGTACTTC
>TRBJ2-6|NA|TRBV27|NA
CASSSPLRNFGSGANVLTF
TGTGCCAGCAGTTCCCCACTTAGGAATTTTGGCTCTGGGGCCAACGTCCTGACTTTC
>TRBJ1-5|TRBD1|TRBV6-4|NA
CASSTEQGYEQPQHF
TGTGCCAGCAGTACTGAACAGGGGTACGAGCAGCCCCAGCATTTT
>TRBJ2-1|NA|TRBV7-2|medium-sized
CASSLVGGTYNEQFF
TGTGCCAGCAGCTTAGTCGGGGGCACCTACAATGAGCAGTTCTTC
>TRBJ2-3|NA|TRBV24-1|few
CATSDFTGVTDTQYF
TGTGCCACCAGTGATTTCACGGGAGTTACAGATACGCAGTATTTT
>TRBJ1-4|NA|TRBV11-3|NA
CASSLADSNEKLFF
TGTGCCAGCAGCTTAGCGGACAGCAATGAAAAACTGTTTTTT
>TRBJ1-6|NA|TRBV6-1|NA
CASSPAPGARSPLHF
TGTGCCAGCAGCCCCGCCCCCGGGGCCCGCTCACCCCTCCACTTT
>TRBJ1-2|NA|TRBV7-3|NA
CASSSDRRGGYTF
TGTGCCAGCAGCTCCGACAGGCGGGGAGGCTACACCTTC
>TRBJ2-5|NA|TRBV6-5|NA
CASSVTATQETQYF
TGTGCCAGCAGTGTTACAGCGACCCAAGAGACCCAGTACTTC
>TRBJ2-1|NA|TRBV6-1|many
CASISRDPEQFF
TGTGCCAGCATTTCCCGGGACCCTGAGCAGTTCTTC
>TRBJ1-6|NA|TRBV7-2|NA
CASSSWGLPNSPLHF
TGTGCCAGCAGCTCTTGGGGCCTCCCGAATTCACCCCTCCACTTT
>TRBJ1-2|NA|TRBV28|NA
CASSRSYGYTF
TGTGCCAGCAGCAGATCCTATGGCTACACCTTC
>TRBJ1-2|TRBD1|TRBV3-1|NA
CASSRGADRGYRYTF
TGTGCCAGCAGCCGGGGGGCTGACAGGGGTTATCGCTACACCTTC
>TRBJ2-6|NA|TRBV20-1|NA
CSASVSGSGANVLTF
TGCAGTGCGTCGGTCTCCGGCTCTGGGGCCAACGTCCTGACTTTC
>TRBJ1-1|NA|TRBV6-5|many
CASSYPPWSADTEAFF
TGTGCCAGCAGTTACCCGCCCTGGAGCGCGGACACTGAAGCTTTCTTT
>TRBJ2-7|NA|TRBV7-9|NA
CASSSSGEHYEQYF
TGTGCCAGCAGTTCGTCGGGTGAACACTACGAGCAGTACTTC
>TRBJ2-5|TRBD2|TRBV20-1|many
CSAPTIGLAGMETQYF
TGCAGTGCCCCGACTATTGGACTAGCGGGAATGGAGACCCAGTACTTC
>TRBJ2-7|TRBD2|TRBV12-3/TRBV12-4|NA
CASSRTSRYEQYF
TGTGCCAGCAGCCGGACTAGCAGGTACGAGCAGTACTTC
>TRBJ2-4|TRBD2|TRBV19|many
CASSPSGTSYVVQYF
TGTGCCAGTAGTCCCTCCGGGACTAGCTACGTTGTTCAGTACTTC
>TRBJ2-7|TRBD2|TRBV7-2|NA
CASSGTSGIGEQYF
TGTGCCAGCAGCGGGACTAGCGGGATCGGGGAGCAGTACTTC
>TRBJ1-1|TRBD1|TRBV27|NA
CASSKAAGQGTLAFF
TGCGCCAGCAGCAAGGCCGCCGGACAGGGGACATTAGCTTTCTTT
>TRBJ2-5|TRBD1|TRBV6-6|NA
CASRGQGQGIQYF
TGTGCCAGCAGGGGACAGGGACAGGGGATCCAGTACTTC
>TRBJ2-3|NA|TRBV14|few
CASSERDFVDTQYF
TGTGCCAGCAGTGAAAGGGACTTCGTCGATACGCAGTATTTT
>TRBJ2-5|TRBD1|TRBV25-1|NA
CASSEFLRQGRSEETQYF
TGTGCCAGCAGTGAATTCTTGAGACAGGGGCGGTCTGAGGAGACCCAGTACTTC
>TRBJ2-5|TRBD2|TRBV25-1|many
CASSRSGSMYGPSETQYF
TGTGCCAGTAGCCGGAGCGGGAGTATGTATGGGCCCTCAGAGACCCAGTACTTC
>TRBJ2-7|TRBD2|TRBV5-6|NA
CASSGGTSGINF
TGTGCCAGCAGCGGCGGGACTAGCGGGATTAACTTC
>TRBJ1-3|TRBD1|TRBV28|NA
CASSATFGQEGYGYTICF
TGTGCCAGCAGTGCGACCTTCGGACAGGAAGGGTATGGCTACACCATATGTTTT
>TRBJ1-1|NA|TRBV20-1|NA
CSPAVGYRGAFF
TGCAGTCCTGCAGTAGGGTATCGAGGGGCTTTCTTT
>TRBJ2-5|TRBD2|TRBV2|NA
CASSAAGGTQYF
TGTGCCAGCAGTGCGGCGGGAGGGACCCAGTACTTC
>TRBJ2-5|TRBD2|TRBV2|NA
CASSEEIAGGETQYF
TGTGCCAGCAGTGAAGAAATAGCGGGAGGAGAGACCCAGTACTTC
>TRBJ2-7|TRBD2|TRBV19|NA
CASRVTSGSSYEQYF
TGTGCCAGTAGAGTAACTAGCGGAAGCTCCTACGAGCAGTACTTC
>TRBJ2-1|NA|TRBV11-2|NA
CASSLGSVGAYNEQFF
TGTGCCAGCAGCTTAGGATCGGTAGGGGCCTACAATGAGCAGTTCTTC
>TRBJ2-5|NA|TRBV5-8|many
CASSLGLVQEETQYF
TGTGCCAGCAGCTTGGGGCTCGTCCAGGAAGAGACCCAGTACTTC
>TRBJ2-7|TRBD2|TRBV20-1|NA
CSATSGSIYEQYF
TGCAGTGCCACTAGCGGGAGTATCTACGAGCAGTACTTC
>TRBJ1-1|TRBD1|TRBV2|few
CASSEWTGVEAFF
TGTGCCAGCAGTGAATGGACAGGGGTTGAAGCTTTCTTT
>TRBJ2-2|NA|TRBV7-2|NA
CASSLLVVTGELFF
TGTGCCAGCAGCTTACTAGTAGTCACCGGGGAGCTGTTTTTT
>TRBJ2-5|NA|TRBV12-3/TRBV12-4|NA
CASSWDGREFQYF
TGTGCCAGCAGCTGGGACGGAAGGGAATTTCAGTACTTC
>TRBJ2-1|NA|TRBV3-1|many
CASSLGTPTYNEQFF
TGTGCCAGCAGCCTCGGGACTCCTACGTACAATGAGCAGTTCTTC